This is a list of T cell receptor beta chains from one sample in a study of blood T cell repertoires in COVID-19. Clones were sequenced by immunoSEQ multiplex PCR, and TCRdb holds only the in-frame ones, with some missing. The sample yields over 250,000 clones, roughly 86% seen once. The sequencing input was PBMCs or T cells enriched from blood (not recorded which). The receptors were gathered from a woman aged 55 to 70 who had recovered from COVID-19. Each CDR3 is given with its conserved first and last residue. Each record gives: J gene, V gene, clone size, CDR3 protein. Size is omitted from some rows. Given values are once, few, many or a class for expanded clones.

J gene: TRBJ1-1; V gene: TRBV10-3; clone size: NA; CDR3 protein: CAISELTLGDTEAFF
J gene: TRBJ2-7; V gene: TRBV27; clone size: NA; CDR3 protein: CASSSSGTIAIF
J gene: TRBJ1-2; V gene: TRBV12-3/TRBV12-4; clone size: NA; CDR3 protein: CASSLTRVDGYTF
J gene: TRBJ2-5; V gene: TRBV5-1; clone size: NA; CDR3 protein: CASSLAVGGQETQYF
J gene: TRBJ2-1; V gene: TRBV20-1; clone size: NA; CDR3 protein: CSASFRGSYNEQFF
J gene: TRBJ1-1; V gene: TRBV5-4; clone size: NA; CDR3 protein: CASSFGGVDTEAFF
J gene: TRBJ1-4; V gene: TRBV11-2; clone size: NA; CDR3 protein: CASSFAGYNEKLFF
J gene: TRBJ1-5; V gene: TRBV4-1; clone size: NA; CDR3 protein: CASSQEDRAWNQPQHF
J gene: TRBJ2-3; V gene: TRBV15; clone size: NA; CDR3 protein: CATSRVSRLEDTQYF
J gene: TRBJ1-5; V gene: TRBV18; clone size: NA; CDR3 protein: CASSAPGLTSNQPQHF
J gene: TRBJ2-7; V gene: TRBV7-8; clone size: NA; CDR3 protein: CASSLVLGGPYEQYF
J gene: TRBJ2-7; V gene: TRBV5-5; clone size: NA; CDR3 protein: CASSLAAGNYEQYF
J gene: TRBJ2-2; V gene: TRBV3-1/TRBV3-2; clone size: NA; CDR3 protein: CASSQETSGRTGELFF
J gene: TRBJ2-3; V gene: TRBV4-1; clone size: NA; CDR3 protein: CASSQGGLVEKSTQYF
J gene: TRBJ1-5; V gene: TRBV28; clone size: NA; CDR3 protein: CASSSYTGILSNQPQHF
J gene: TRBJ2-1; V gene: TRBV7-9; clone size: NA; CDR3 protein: CASSPGAVGADEQFF
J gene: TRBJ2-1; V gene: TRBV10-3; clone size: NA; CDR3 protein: CAISENAGAYNEQFF
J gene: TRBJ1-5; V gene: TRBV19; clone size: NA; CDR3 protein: CASSTTPAGNQPQHF
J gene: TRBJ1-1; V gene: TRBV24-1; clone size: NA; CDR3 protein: CATSATGRNTEAFF
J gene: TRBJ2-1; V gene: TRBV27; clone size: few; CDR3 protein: CASSLVSLVVGGVPDNEQFF
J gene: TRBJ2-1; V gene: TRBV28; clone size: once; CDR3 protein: CASSLTLPRNEQFF
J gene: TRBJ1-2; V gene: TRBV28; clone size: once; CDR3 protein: CASSFSAGNYGYTF
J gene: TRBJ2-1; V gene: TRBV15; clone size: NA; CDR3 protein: CATSPGRGQYNEQFF
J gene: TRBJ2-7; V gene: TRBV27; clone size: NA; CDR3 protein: CASRNLETSERHEQYF
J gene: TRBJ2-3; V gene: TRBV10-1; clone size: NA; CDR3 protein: CASSDFYSTTTTDTQYF
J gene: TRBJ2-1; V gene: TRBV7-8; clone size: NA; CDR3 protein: CASSPLAVSSYNEQFF
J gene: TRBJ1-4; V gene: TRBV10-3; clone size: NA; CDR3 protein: CAISESRDIGEKLFF